These 7 T cell receptor beta chains were all obtained from the same sample, sequenced in a study of OX40 agonist ivuxolimab in advanced cancers. Generated by immunoSEQ multiplex PCR, the TCRdb table keeps only in-frame clones and is missing some. This table holds 70,000 to 95,000 clones, under 95% found once. The sample in question was CD4+ or CD8+ T cells sorted from blood, obtained in a trial of the OX40 agonist ivuxolimab. All receptors come from an adult with an advanced solid tumor such as melanoma, head and neck, liver or kidney cancer.

This clone has only one observation. The rearrangement uses TRBV4-3 and TRBJ1-2; a possible D gene is TRBD1 (6 bases). Germline V lookup: CDR1 LGHNA, CDR2 YSLEER. Trimming removed 4 bases at V and 0 bases at J, with 9 bases between. This CDR3 has 14 residues. Here the CDR3 DNA reads TGCGCCAGCAGCCCCAGGACAGCTAACTATGGCTACACCTTC. It specifies CASSPRTANYGYTF.

The V gene is TRBV6-1, the J gene TRBJ2-7; 9 bases align to TRBD1. Germline lookup yields CDR1 MNHNS and CDR2 SASEGT. Trimming removed 0 bases from V and 9 bases from J; junction bases left unmatched: 9. The CDR3 sequence is 15 residues long. CDR3 loop: CASSEAWTGDILQYF. In nucleotides, the CDR3 is TGTGCCAGCAGTGAAGCTTGGACAGGGGATATTTTGCAGTACTTC.

The chain combines TRBV4-1 with TRBJ2-1; D ambiguous. The V and J ends lost 0 bases and 2 bases respectively, with 8 bases between them. CDR1 MGHRA and CDR2 YSYEKL come from the germline V gene. The CDR3 is made up of 15 amino acids. Written as DNA, the CDR3 is TGCGCCAGCAGCCAAGAGGGAACGGCCTACAATGAGCAGTTCTTC. This sequence encodes CASSQEGTAYNEQFF.

V gene TRBV5-5 combines with J gene TRBJ2-4; 15 nucleotides match TRBD2. Looked up from germline, CDR1 is SGHKS and CDR2 is YYEKEE (reference sequence). The CDR3 covers 15 residues. The ends lost 4 bases at V and 6 bases at J; junction bases unmatched: 2. The CDR3 DNA follows: TGTGCCAGCAGCGGGGGACTAGCGGGAGGAAACATTCAGTACTTC. This translates into CASSGGLAGGNIQYF.

This chain links TRBV2 with TRBJ2-5, with D tentatively TRBD2 (5 bases). This CDR3 comprises 14 residues. CDR1 and CDR2 from the germline V gene are SNHLY and FYNNEI. V dropped 2 bases and J dropped 0 bases, with 7 bases sitting between them. The CDR3 DNA reads as TGTGCCAGCAGTGAATCGGACTACCAAGAGACCCAGTACTTC. Translating gives CASSESDYQETQYF.

The rearrangement links TRBV12-5 to TRBJ2-6, with D maybe TRBD2 (6 bases). The CDR3 consists of 19 residues. The V end was cut by 4 bases, the J end by 0 bases, with 19 bases between. Germline values: CDR1 LGHNT, CDR2 FRNRAP. The CDR3 DNA reads as TGTGCTAGTGGTTGGTGGCCTGGGGGGTTCGGCTCTGGGGCCAACGTCCTGACTTTC. Protein product: CASGWWPGGFGSGANVLTF.

The J gene is TRBJ2-2, the V gene TRBV15; TRBD1 agrees at 7 bases. The length of the CDR3 is 15 residues. The germline V gene encodes CDR1 LNHNV and CDR2 YYDKDF (reference sequence). V gave up 4 bases and J gave up 1 base; unmatched junction bases: 3. CDR3 nucleotide sequence: TGTGCCACCAGCAACCGGGACAGGAACACCGGGGAGCTGTTTTTT. Translating gives CATSNRDRNTGELFF.